The sequence of this TCR beta chain was determined in a study of blood T cells in healthy people across ages. As for the study in general: Per every two T cells, about one barcoded beta molecule was captured by template switching.

A second PCR, run for about 7 to 11 cycles, used a sample-barcoded 5' primer plus a J-beta primer mix. In TCRdb, the 5' RACE reads were re-called with MiXCR into one record per CDR3 protein. The data show hundreds of thousands of distinct CDR3 sequences, roughly 64% seen once. This clonotype was seen a handful of times. The CDR3 contains 16 residues. V was clipped by 0 bases and J by 8 bases, with 18 bases between them. Per the germline V gene, CDR1 is SGHNT and CDR2 is YYREEE (reference sequence). This clonotype was obtained from a man under 40 in good health. Specimen: blood. The chain recombines TRBV5-4 with TRBJ2-4, with D perhaps matching TRBD2 (5 bases). In nucleotides, the CDR3 is TGTGCCAGCAGCTTGGTTGGCGCGGGCGTTGGAGACATTCAGTACTTC. It encodes CASSLVGAGVGDIQYF.